These 23 T cell receptor beta chains came from one sample sequenced in a study of T cell responses to AZD1222 COVID-19 vaccine. The protocol was immunoSEQ multiplex PCR, while the TCRdb copy is restricted to in-frame clones and leaves out a portion. The table lists approximately 140,000 clones, about 93% of them singletons, with about 2.1% in the top ten. The material sequenced was peripheral blood, taken on day 0 of AZD1222 vaccination. The receptors originated from an adult in good health.

CDR3 nucleotide sequence: TGCGCCAGCAGCTCCCTGGCTAGCGGGGGGGTCACAGATACGCAGTATTTT. As protein: CASSSLASGGVTDTQYF. V usage is TRBV5-1 and J usage is TRBJ2-3; TRBD2 agrees at 12 bases. From germline, CDR1 is SGHRS and CDR2 YFSETQ. The CDR3 totals 17 residues. Trimming cost V 3 bases and J 2 bases; bases outside gene matches: 7.

The J gene is TRBJ2-2, the V gene TRBV2; TRBD1 matches 9 bases. The CDR3 spans 15 residues. The germline CDR1 and CDR2 sequences are SNHLY and FYNNEI. Germline trimming cut 9 bases from V and 3 bases from J; bases unmatched to any gene: 8. CDR3 sequence: CASQFRTGDTGELFF. CDR3 in DNA: TGTGCCAGTCAATTCCGGACAGGGGACACCGGGGAGCTGTTTTTT.

Notes on this clone: At one end the junction does not follow the germline gene, possibly because of a read error. The rearrangement links TRBV7-7 to TRBJ2-2; no definite D call. Germline-derived CDR1 and CDR2 are SSHAT and FNYEAQ (reference sequence). The CDR3 totals 14 residues. The CDR3 region is CASSVKLLTGELFF. The CDR3 coding sequence is TGTGCTAGCAGCGTCAAACTATTAACCGGGGAGCTGTTTTTT. The variable domain in full, with the rest retrieved from reference TRBV7-7 and TRBJ2-2, is GAGVSQSPRYKVTKRGQDVTLRCDPISSHATLYWYQQALGQGPEFLTYFNYEAQPDKSGLPSDRFSAERPEGSISTLTIQRTEQRDSAMYRCASSVKLLTGELFFGEGSRLTVL.

V gene TRBV11-1 combines with J gene TRBJ2-2; TRBD1 is a possible D gene (6 bases). The CDR3 has 14 residues. Between the trimmed V and J ends, which lost 2 bases and 6 bases, there was a span of 10 bases. CDR1 is SGHAT and CDR2 is FQDESV in the germline V gene (reference sequence). The CDR3: CASSLTGRSGELFF. The CDR3 bases are TGTGCCAGCAGCTTAACAGGGCGGTCCGGGGAGCTGTTTTTT.

This chain links TRBV27 with TRBJ2-1; 10 bases fit TRBD2. The CDR3 extends over 17 amino acids. The ends lost 8 bases at V and 8 bases at J; junction bases unmatched: 18. CDR1 is MNHEY, CDR2 SMNVEV, per germline (reference sequence). The CDR3 region is CASGDKTQSGRGHEQFF. DNA of the CDR3: TGTGCCAGCGGGGACAAAACTCAGAGCGGGAGGGGTCATGAGCAGTTCTTC.

This chain connects TRBV7-2 to TRBJ2-2; 7 bases map to TRBD2. The CDR3 has 16 residues. Losses at the gene ends were 8 bases for V and 0 bases for J; bases not matched to a gene: 9. Looked up from germline, CDR1 is SGHTA and CDR2 is FQGNSA. The CDR3 reads CASPETGGANTGELFF. The CDR3 coding sequence is TGTGCCAGCCCCGAGACGGGGGGAGCGAACACCGGGGAGCTGTTTTTT.

The CDR3 DNA follows: TGTGCCAGTGCAGACGACTTGTCCTACGAGCAGTACTTC. Translation: CASADDLSYEQYF. The chain is built from TRBV19 and TRBJ2-7, with D unresolved. The CDR3 covers 13 residues. V was trimmed by 8 bases and J by 1 base, leaving 12 bases between them. Germline V CDR1 and CDR2: LNHDA, SQIVND (reference sequence).

For the CDR3, the DNA is TGTGCCAGTAGCAGGACAGGGGATCTTGGCTACACCTTC. Translating it yields CASSRTGDLGYTF. V is TRBV19 and J is TRBJ1-2; the match to TRBD1 covers 9 bases. Trimming removed 6 bases from V and 7 bases from J; junction bases left unmatched: 6. Germline V gives CDR1 LNHDA, CDR2 SQIVND (reference sequence). This CDR3 spans 13 amino acids.

This clone was recorded a few times. The chain uses TRBV2 and TRBJ2-4, with D possibly called TRBD1 or TRBD2 (5 bases each). Trimming removed 6 bases from V and 1 base from J, with 16 bases in between. Germline CDR1 and CDR2: SNHLY and FYNNEI. This CDR3 has 16 amino acids. In DNA form, the CDR3 reads TGTGCCAGCAGGAGGGGAGTTAGTGCGGCCAAAAACATTCAGTACTTC. It specifies CASRRGVSAAKNIQYF.

The chain uses TRBV10-3 and TRBJ2-7; D remains ambiguous. The V gene's germline CDR1 is ENHRY and CDR2 SYGVKD. V was clipped by 6 bases and J by 6 bases, with 12 bases between them. CDR3 size: 12 residues. The CDR3 region is CAISPGSGEQYF. CDR3 bases: TGTGCCATCAGCCCGGGCTCCGGCGAGCAGTACTTC.

The J gene is TRBJ2-4, the V gene TRBV7-9, with D tentatively TRBD1 (5 bases). Germline V gene data show CDR1 as SEHNR and CDR2 as FQNEAQ (reference sequence). The CDR3 has 16 residues. Trimming stripped 5 bases from V and 2 bases from J, with 16 bases between. CDR3 sequence reads: CASSRQSTGTKNIQYF. CDR3 nucleotide sequence: TGTGCCAGCAGCCGACAGTCAACGGGCACCAAAAACATTCAGTACTTC.

V usage is TRBV9 and J usage is TRBJ2-3, with D uncertain. The CDR3 runs to 12 residues. CDR1 and CDR2 (germline): SGDLS, YYNGEE. V gave up 7 bases and J gave up 14 bases, with 20 bases separating them. DNA for the CDR3: TGTGCCAGCGGACCCCCGGGTTTCCCCCGGTATTTT. Translated: CASGPPGFPRYF.

This chain uses TRBV6-1 with TRBJ1-2; D is possibly TRBD1 (5 bases). Trimming took off 1 base at V and 3 bases at J, with 18 bases between the two ends. The length of the CDR3 is 17 residues. Germline CDR1 is MNHNS and CDR2 is SASEGT. The CDR3 DNA reads as TGTGCCAGCAGTGAAGAACGGTTCCCCGACAGAGACTATGGCTACACCTTC. This encodes CASSEERFPDRDYGYTF.

This chain uses TRBV18 with TRBJ2-2; D remains ambiguous. This CDR3 contains 13 residues. V gave up 1 base and J gave up 5 bases, with 5 bases separating them. Germline V gene sequence: CDR1 KGHSH, CDR2 LQKENI. The CDR3 is CASSPQWTGELFF. CDR3 nucleotide sequence: TGTGCCAGCTCACCACAGTGGACCGGGGAGCTGTTTTTT. The variable domain in full, with the rest retrieved from reference TRBV18 and TRBJ2-2, is NAGVMQNPRHLVRRRGQEARLRCSPMKGHSHVYWYRQLPEEGLKFMVYLQKENIIDESGMPKERFSAEFPKEGPSILRIQQVVRGDSAAYFCASSPQWTGELFFGEGSRLTVL.

The V gene is TRBV7-9, the J gene TRBJ1-3; possibly TRBD1 for D (5 bases). The CDR3 length is 16 residues. V was clipped by 1 base and J by 3 bases, with 13 bases between them. CDR1 SEHNR and CDR2 FQNEAQ come from the germline V gene (reference sequence). CDR3 residues: CASSLGGLRDGNTIYF. The CDR3 coding sequence is TGTGCCAGCAGCTTAGGGGGCTTGCGAGATGGAAACACCATATATTTT.

The V and J genes are TRBV18 and TRBJ2-5, with D hard to call. V was shortened by 3 bases and J by 2 bases, with 10 bases between the two germline ends. The CDR3 has 14 amino acids. CDR1 and CDR2 (germline): KGHSH, LQKENI. The CDR3 reads CASSPPSPQETQYF. As DNA, the CDR3 is TGTGCCAGCTCACCCCCCAGCCCGCAAGAGACCCAGTACTTC.

The V call is TRBV6-5, the J call TRBJ2-3; D call uncertain. In germline, CDR1 is MNHEY, CDR2 SVGAGI. V dropped 4 bases and J dropped 4 bases, with 18 bases sitting between them. The CDR3 is 16 residues long. CDR3 sequence: CASSWTALEYSDTQYF. CDR3 nucleotides: TGTGCCAGCAGTTGGACGGCGCTCGAATATTCAGATACGCAGTATTTT.

The chain recombines TRBV2 with TRBJ2-2; possibly TRBD1 or TRBD2 for D (7 bases each). V lost 8 bases, J lost 1 base, and 17 bases lay in between. This CDR3 comprises 16 residues. Germline assignment: CDR1 SNHLY and CDR2 FYNNEI. The CDR3 DNA reads as TGTGCCAGCGGATATACAGGGGAGGGGAACACCGGGGAGCTGTTTTTT. This gives the protein CASGYTGEGNTGELFF.

CDR3 in DNA: TGTGCCAGCAGCTCAATTGTACTGGATACTGAAGCTTTCTTT. Its translation: CASSSIVLDTEAFF. The chain recombines TRBV7-8 with TRBJ1-1; D remains ambiguous. This CDR3 spans 14 amino acids. In germline, CDR1 is SGHVS, CDR2 FQNEAQ. Trimming shortened V by 4 bases and J by 5 bases, and 14 bases separated the two germline ends. Together with reference TRBV7-8 and TRBJ1-1, the CDR3 gives the full variable domain: GAGVSQSPRYKVAKRGQDVALRCDPISGHVSLFWYQQALGQGPEFLTYFQNEAQLDKSGLPSDRFFAERPEGSVSTLKIQRTQQEDSAVYLCASSSIVLDTEAFFGQGTRLTVV.

This chain uses TRBV9 with TRBJ1-5; no reliable D call. This CDR3 is built from 14 residues. Per germline, CDR1 SGDLS and CDR2 YYNGEE. Trimming left V 3 bases short and J 6 bases short, with 13 bases between. CDR3 DNA sequence: TGTGCCAGCAGCGGTCCCTCAGCAGGTCAGCCCCAGCATTTT. Protein: CASSGPSAGQPQHF.

The genes are TRBV9 and TRBJ2-7, with a possible D match to TRBD2 (7 bases). There are 14 residues in the CDR3. The V gene lost 4 bases and the J gene lost 3 bases, with 14 bases spanning the gap. CDR1 is SGDLS and CDR2 is YYNGEE in the germline V gene. The chain's CDR3 is CASSLGGESYEQYF. DNA of the CDR3: TGTGCCAGCAGCCTAGGGGGGGAGAGCTACGAGCAGTACTTC.

The gene calls are TRBV7-2 and TRBJ1-1; D ambiguous. CDR1 is SGHTA, CDR2 FQGNSA, per germline. Trimming removed 3 bases from V and 4 bases from J, with 9 bases in between. The CDR3 has 13 residues. The CDR3, as DNA: TGTGCCAGCAGCTTGAGGATGGGCACTGAAGCTTTCTTT. It encodes CASSLRMGTEAFF. The entire variable domain, with the rest obtained from reference TRBV7-2 and TRBJ1-1, is as follows: GAGVSQSPSNKVTEKGKDVELRCDPISGHTALYWYRQSLGQGLEFLIYFQGNSAPDKSGLPSDRFSAERTGGSVSTLTIQRTQQEDSAVYLCASSLRMGTEAFFGQGTRLTVV.

The chain joins TRBV6-1 to TRBJ1-5, with D possibly being TRBD1 (5 bases). Trimming shortened V by 2 bases and J by 2 bases, and 7 bases separated the two germline ends. Germline V CDR1 and CDR2: MNHNS, SASEGT. The CDR3 consists of 14 residues. CDR3 in amino acids: CASSEQGGNQPQHF. In nucleotides, the CDR3 is TGTGCCAGCAGTGAACAGGGTGGCAATCAGCCCCAGCATTTT.